The 5 T cell receptor beta chains given below trace back to one sample, sequenced in a study of human T cells and chemical hapten exposure. TCRdb passed the RACE reads through MiXCR, listing each CDR3 protein once. This table holds 95,000 to 150,000 distinct CDR3 sequences, roughly 15% found once. As for time point: patch test 1, 2 weeks after DPC sensitization. Treatment given: therapeutic diphenylcyclopropenone sensitization with weekly scalp DPC. Sequencing was performed on whole blood, taken in connection with sensitization to the hapten diphenylcyclopropenone (DPC). These receptors were obtained from a man aged 18 to 30 with alopecia areata. Some clones in this sample may be carry-over from other donors' samples.

The rearrangement joins TRBV7-9 to TRBJ2-5; unclear D gene. With 6 bases removed from V and 0 bases from J, the gap between germline ends came to 14 bases. Looked up from germline, CDR1 is SEHNR and CDR2 is FQNEAQ (reference sequence). The length of the CDR3 is 15 residues. In nucleotides, the CDR3 is TGTGCCAGCAGACCCGCCTGGCCCAACCAAGAGACCCAGTACTTC. It specifies CASRPAWPNQETQYF.

The chain joins TRBV2 to TRBJ2-5, with TRBD1 identical over 7 bases. The V gene's germline CDR1 is SNHLY and CDR2 FYNNEI. With 8 bases clipped from V and 2 bases from J, the junction kept 29 bases outside the gene matches. This CDR3 region has 21 residues. CDR3 nucleotide sequence: TGTGCCAGCCGTGCGTTGAATAGTGGATTGACGACAGGGCGGCGGCAAGAGACCCAGTACTTC. It encodes CASRALNSGLTTGRRQETQYF.

CDR3 in amino acids: CASSQGTNFGPGEQYV. CDR3 coding DNA: TGTGCCAGCAGCCAAGGTACGAATTTTGGCCCCGGCGAGCAGTACGTC. The rearrangement links TRBV3-1 to TRBJ2-7; D is uncertain. Germline V gene lookup returns CDR1 LGHDT and CDR2 YNNKEL (reference sequence). V was trimmed by 1 base and J by 6 bases, leaving 19 bases between them. The CDR3 consists of 16 residues.

Only a few counts were recorded for this clonotype. This chain joins TRBV6-6 and TRBJ2-3; D gene unclear. The CDR3 runs 12 residues. Germline CDR1 and CDR2: MNHNY and SVGAGI (reference sequence). V was trimmed by 8 bases and J by 0 bases, leaving 6 bases between them. The CDR3 DNA reads as TGTGCCAGCCAAGCTAGCACAGATACGCAGTATTTT. Protein: CASQASTDTQYF.

This clonotype was seen only a few times. V is TRBV28 and J is TRBJ2-7; either TRBD1 or TRBD2 may fit D (6 bases each). Trimming took off 7 bases at V and 5 bases at J, with 21 bases between the two ends. The CDR3 length is 15 residues. Germline assignment: CDR1 MDHEN and CDR2 SYDVKM. The CDR3 sequence is CASTTGALATHEQYF. The CDR3 bases are TGTGCCAGCACCACGGGGGCCCTGGCGACCCACGAGCAGTACTTC.